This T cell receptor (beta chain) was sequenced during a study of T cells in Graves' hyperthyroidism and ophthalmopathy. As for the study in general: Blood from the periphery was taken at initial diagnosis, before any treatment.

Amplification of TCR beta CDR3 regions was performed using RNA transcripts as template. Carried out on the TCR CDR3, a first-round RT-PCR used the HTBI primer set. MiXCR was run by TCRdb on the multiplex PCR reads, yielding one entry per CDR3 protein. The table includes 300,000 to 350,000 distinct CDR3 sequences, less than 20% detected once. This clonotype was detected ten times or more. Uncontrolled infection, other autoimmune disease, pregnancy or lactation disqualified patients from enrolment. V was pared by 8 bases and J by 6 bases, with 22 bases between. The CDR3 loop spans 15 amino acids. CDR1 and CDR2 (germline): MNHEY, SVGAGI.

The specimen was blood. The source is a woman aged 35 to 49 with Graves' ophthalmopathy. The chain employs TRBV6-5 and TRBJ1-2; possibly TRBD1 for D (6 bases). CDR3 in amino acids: CASGRSGRGAHGYTF. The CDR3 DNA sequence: TGTGCCAGCGGACGATCGGGAAGGGGGGCGCATGGCTACACCTTC.